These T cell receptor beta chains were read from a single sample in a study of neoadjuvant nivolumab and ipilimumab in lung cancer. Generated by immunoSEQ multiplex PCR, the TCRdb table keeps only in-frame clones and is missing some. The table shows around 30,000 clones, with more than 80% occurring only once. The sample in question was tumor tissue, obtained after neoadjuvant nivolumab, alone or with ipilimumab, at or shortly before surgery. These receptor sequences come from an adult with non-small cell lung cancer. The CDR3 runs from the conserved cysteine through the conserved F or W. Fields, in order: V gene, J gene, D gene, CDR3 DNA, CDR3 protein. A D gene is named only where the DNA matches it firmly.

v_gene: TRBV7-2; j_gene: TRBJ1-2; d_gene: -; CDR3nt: TGTGCCAGCAGCCGGGACGACAACTATGGCTACACCTTC; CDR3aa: CASSRDDNYGYTF
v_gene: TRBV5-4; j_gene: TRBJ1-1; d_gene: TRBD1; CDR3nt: TGTGCCAGCAGCTTGGGGGACAGGGGGAACACTGAAGCTTTCTTT; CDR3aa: CASSLGDRGNTEAFF
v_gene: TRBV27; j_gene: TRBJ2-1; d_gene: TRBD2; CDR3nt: TGTGCCAGCAGCCGGGAGGGGGGGCGGTACAATGAGCAGTTCTTC; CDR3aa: CASSREGGRYNEQFF
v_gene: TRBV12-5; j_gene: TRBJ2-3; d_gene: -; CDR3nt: TGTGCTAGTGGTTCCCGCACAGATACGCAGTATTTT; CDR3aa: CASGSRTDTQYF
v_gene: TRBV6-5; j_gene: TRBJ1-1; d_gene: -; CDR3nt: TGTGCCAGCAGTTACTCGAGGGGAGGGGCGGCTACTGAAGCTTTCTTT; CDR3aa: CASSYSRGGAATEAFF
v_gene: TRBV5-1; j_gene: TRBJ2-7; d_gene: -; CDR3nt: TGCGCCAGCAGCTTGGACGGTTACTCCTACGAGCAGTACTTC; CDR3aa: CASSLDGYSYEQYF
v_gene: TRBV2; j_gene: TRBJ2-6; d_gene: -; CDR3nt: TGTGCCAGCAGTGACTCAGGGGCTAGCTCTGGGGCCAACGTCCTGACTTTC; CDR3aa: CASSDSGASSGANVLTF
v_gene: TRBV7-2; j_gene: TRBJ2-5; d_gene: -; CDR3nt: TGTGCCAGCAGCTACGGTAACCGGCCCTTTCAAGAGACCCAGTACTTC; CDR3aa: CASSYGNRPFQETQYF
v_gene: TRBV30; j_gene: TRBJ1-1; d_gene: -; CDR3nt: TGTGCCTGGAGTCCTGGGGTGGCTGAAGCTTTCTTT; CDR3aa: CAWSPGVAEAFF
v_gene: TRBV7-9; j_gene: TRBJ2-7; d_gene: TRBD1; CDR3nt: TGTGCCAGCAGCGGGACAGGGTCCCTGGAGCAGTACTTC; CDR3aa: CASSGTGSLEQYF
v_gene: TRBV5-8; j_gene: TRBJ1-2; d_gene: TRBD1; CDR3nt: TGTGCCAGCAACCTAGGACAGGGCTTGTTAAACTATGGCTACACCTTC; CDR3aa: CASNLGQGLLNYGYTF